Listed below are T cell receptor beta chains from one sample, sequenced in a study of T cells in Graves' hyperthyroidism and ophthalmopathy. In TCRdb, the multiplex PCR reads were re-called with MiXCR into one record per CDR3 protein. The sample shows fewer than 400,000 distinct CDR3 sequences, about 15% of them seen only once. The sample comprised blood. The receptors here all came from a woman aged 18-35 years with Graves' hyperthyroidism that later progressed to Graves' ophthalmopathy. Both conserved end residues are trimmed from each CDR3.

v_call cdr3_length cdr3_aa
TRBV7-9 11 ASSSSQRDEQY
TRBV6-5 15 ASSYGTSGTRRETQY
TRBV13 12 ASSPLEGSYEQY
TRBV20-1 11 SVITGNTGELC
TRBV3-1 12 ASSQGQSGNTIY
TRBV12-3/TRBV12-4 12 ASRAPGAGTEAF
TRBV27 11 ASSRPSYNEQF
TRBV2 12 ASTEREAYNEQF
TRBV28 18 ASSFLGLAHLQSSYNEQF
TRBV27 20 ASSLSVSLSWLAGGPTDTQY
TRBV7-9 14 ASSEATGSGNQPQH
TRBV3-1 12 ASSPDHNDAEAF
TRBV5-8 14 ASSWWSTSGTDTQY
TRBV29-1 12 SVDAGGVFNEQF
TRBV3-1 13 ASSQVGGELSEQY
TRBV29-1 12 SVFRKRHGWAQY
TRBV6-1 13 ASSRDRGRDTEAF
TRBV3-1 13 ASSQDPQGRFEAF
TRBV20-1 14 SARATSGRPSGEQF
TRBV10-3 13 AISDSGRGTDTQY
TRBV11-2 17 ASSLDGTSGGSSYNEQF
TRBV12-3/TRBV12-4 15 ASSLLTSGRKYNEQF
TRBV2 10 ASSRGAGGYT
TRBV12-3/TRBV12-4 15 ASGPKIGGSEWETQY
TRBV20-1 13 SARDGWRERNEQY
TRBV4-1 11 ASSDTGTGGYT
TRBV28 12 ASSLGTPNQPQH
TRBV2 13 ASSPSGGTYNEQF
TRBV9 13 ASSVDLTGGTEAF
TRBV30 12 AWSRQGARYGYT
TRBV4-2 15 ASSQERGGGPADEQF
TRBV2 14 ASSERGAGGAGELF
TRBV3-1 11 ASSQGVKETQY
TRBV24-1 14 ATSESGTVSNQPQH
TRBV7-9 15 ASPKEGKAVLGETQY
TRBV10-3 10 AISDGSTEAF
TRBV2 11 ASRPPPRETQY